The 27 T cell receptor beta chains given below trace back to one sample, sequenced in a study of blood T cells in healthy people across ages. It was with a sample-barcoded 5' primer and a J-beta primer mix that a second PCR of about 6 to 12 cycles was run. TCRdb reprocessed the 5' RACE reads via MiXCR and lists one record per CDR3 protein. The sample holds some 290,000 distinct CDR3 sequences, 25% to 30% seen once. Sequenced input: blood. The receptors were gathered from a woman between 65 and 79 years old in good health.

This clonotype has only a few counts. The CDR3 DNA reads TGTGCCAGCAGTTATGGTGGGAGATCGGATGAGCAGTTCTTC. This codes for CASSYGGRSDEQFF. This chain connects TRBV6-2 or TRBV6-3 to TRBJ2-5; D is perhaps TRBD2 (5 bases). Matching the DNA end better, TRBJ2-1 makes the J call doubtful. Germline values: CDR1 MNHEY, CDR2 SVGEGT. The CDR3 loop spans 14 amino acids.

As for this clonotype: The junction does not match germline at one end; this may be a read error. The gene calls are TRBV6-6 and TRBJ2-3; 9 bases agree with TRBD1. The germline CDR1 and CDR2 sequences are MNHNY and SVGAGI (reference sequence). CDR3 length equals 15 residues. CDR3 coding DNA: TGTGCCGGCAGTTACGAGGGGACAGGGTTGGATACGCAGTATTTT. It codes for CAGSYEGTGLDTQYF.

DNA for the CDR3: TGCGCCAGCAGCCAAGACATCGAGGATCAGCCCCAGCATTTT. Translated, it gives CASSQDIEDQPQHF. This chain connects TRBV4-1 to TRBJ1-5; D gene ambiguous. The CDR3 contains 14 residues. The V gene lost 0 bases and the J gene lost 5 bases, with 8 bases spanning the gap. Germline V gene lookup returns CDR1 MGHRA and CDR2 YSYEKL.

This clonotype was counted between two and nine times. The chain combines TRBV5-1 with TRBJ1-1; D is unclear. CDR1 is SGHRS, CDR2 YFSETQ, per germline. V was clipped by 0 bases and J by 10 bases, with 13 bases between them. There are 13 residues in the CDR3. The CDR3 DNA follows: TGCGCCAGCAGCTTGGCCGCACAGTTGACAGCTTTCTTT. Translation: CASSLAAQLTAFF.

The CDR3 DNA sequence: TGCGCCAGCAGCCAAGATAATGGCGGGAAGAAACAGTTCTTC. Its translation is CASSQDNGGKKQFF. This chain uses TRBV4-3 with TRBJ2-1, with D possibly matching TRBD2 (6 bases). Germline CDR1 LGHNA, CDR2 YSLEER. CDR3 size: 14 residues. Trimming left V 0 bases short and J 13 bases short, with 16 bases between.

This sequence joins TRBV7-2 and TRBJ2-5; D unresolved. The assigned J gene may be wrong: the sequence end matches TRBJ2-1 better. Looked up from germline, CDR1 is SGHTA and CDR2 is FQGNSA. The CDR3 totals 14 residues. CDR3 sequence reads: CASSQRNGRNEQFF. The CDR3 DNA reads TGTGCCAGCAGCCAACGAAATGGGCGCAATGAGCAGTTCTTC.

This chain uses TRBV5-1 with TRBJ2-2, with D perhaps TRBD1 or TRBD2 (6 bases each). V dropped 4 bases and J dropped 4 bases, with 17 bases sitting between them. The CDR3 extends over 16 amino acids. CDR1 and CDR2 (germline): SGHRS, YFSETQ. CDR3 nucleotides: TGCGCCAGCAGCCAACTCTCGGGGGCAGGCACCGGGGAGCTGTTTTTT. Translating it yields CASSQLSGAGTGELFF.

This clonotype appeared a few times. The genes are TRBV28 and TRBJ2-6, with 7 nucleotides matching TRBD1. CDR1 MDHEN and CDR2 SYDVKM come from the germline V gene. The CDR3 length is 18 residues. The junction had 13 bases not matched to a gene; V was cut back by 8 bases and J by 0 bases. This CDR3 reads CASGRIRTGNSGANVLTF. The DNA of the CDR3 is TGTGCCAGCGGCCGGATTAGGACAGGCAACTCTGGGGCCAACGTCCTGACTTTC.

This clonotype was detected a few times. The rearrangement links TRBV21-1 to TRBJ1-4. TRBV21-1 is noted as a pseudogene. This CDR3 has 15 amino acids. The CDR3: CASSHPRVTNEKLFF. The CDR3 nucleotides read TGTGCCAGCAGCCACCCGCGGGTAACTAATGAAAAACTGTTTTTT.

This clonotype was seen once. The chain couples TRBV5-1 to TRBJ1-6; no firm D call. This CDR3 is 13 amino acids long. Germline assignment: CDR1 SGHRS and CDR2 YFSETQ. The V gene lost 0 bases and the J gene lost 9 bases, with 7 bases spanning the gap. The CDR3 DNA is TGCGCCAGCAGCTTGGAAAGTCGTTCACCCCTCCACTTT. Encoded protein: CASSLESRSPLHF. The full variable domain, its missing parts supplied by reference TRBV5-1 and TRBJ1-6, is KAGVTQTPRYLIKTRGQQVTLSCSPISGHRSVSWYQQTPGQGLQFLFEYFSETQRNKGNFPGRFSGRQFSNSRSEMNVSTLELGDSALYLCASSLESRSPLHFGNGTRLTVT.

This clonotype occurred a few times. The chain combines TRBV3-1 with TRBJ2-7; 12 bases align to TRBD2. Germline CDR1 reads LGHDT; CDR2 reads YNNKEL (reference sequence). The V segment lost 6 bases and the J segment 5 bases; nucleotides outside the gene matches: 11. This CDR3 spans 16 amino acids. CDR3 bases: TGTGCCAGCAGTCCCGGACTAGCGGGGCGTACCCACGAGCAGTACTTC. Its protein is CASSPGLAGRTHEQYF.

This clonotype came up many times. The chain employs TRBV7-9 and TRBJ1-4; D not certain. Germline CDR1 SEHNR, CDR2 FQNEAQ (reference sequence). V shed 4 bases and J shed 8 bases, with 20 bases lying between them. This CDR3 has 16 amino acids. The CDR3, as DNA: TGTGCCAGCAGCTGGGAGATTTCCGAGGTCGTGGAAAAACTGTTTTTT. Translated: CASSWEISEVVEKLFF. Combining the CDR3 with reference TRBV7-9 and TRBJ1-4 gives the whole variable domain DTGVSQNPRHKITKRGQNVTFRCDPISEHNRLYWYRQTLGQGPEFLTYFQNEAQLEKSRLLSDRFSAERPKGSFSTLEIQRTEQGDSAMYLCASSWEISEVVEKLFFGSGTQLSVL.

The chain combines TRBV9 with TRBJ2-1; D is uncertain. V was trimmed by 0 bases and J by 4 bases, leaving 11 bases between them. CDR1 is SGDLS, CDR2 YYNGEE, per germline. The CDR3 totals 15 residues. CDR3 nucleotides: TGTGCCAGCAGCGTAGGATGGGCGCGATACAATGAGCAGTTCTTC. Translating gives CASSVGWARYNEQFF.

The J gene is TRBJ1-4, the V gene TRBV28; D gene uncertain. CDR3 length equals 15 residues. V lost 3 bases and J 5 bases, leaving 13 bases between the germline ends. Germline V gene lookup returns CDR1 MDHEN and CDR2 SYDVKM. The CDR3 DNA reads as TGTGCCAGCAGTTTGGATGCAGGATTGAATGAAAAACTGTTTTTT. Translated: CASSLDAGLNEKLFF. The variable domain in full, with the rest retrieved from reference TRBV28 and TRBJ1-4, is DVKVTQSSRYLVKRTGEKVFLECVQDMDHENMFWYRQDPGLGLRLIYFSYDVKMKEKGDIPEGYSVSREKKERFSLILESASTNQTSMYLCASSLDAGLNEKLFFGSGTQLSVL.

This chain joins TRBV5-1 and TRBJ2-5, with D possibly TRBD2 on 6 matching bases. Matching the DNA end better, TRBJ2-1 makes the J call doubtful. The germline CDR1 and CDR2 sequences are SGHRS and YFSETQ. This CDR3 has 15 residues. The DNA of the CDR3 is TGCGCCAGCAGCCCTGGCGGGGTGTCGGACAATGAGCAGTTCTTC. It translates to CASSPGGVSDNEQFF.

The chain is built from TRBV20-1 and TRBJ1-4, with D possibly being TRBD1 (6 bases). The germline V and J ends were trimmed by 1 base and 6 bases, with 18 bases remaining between them. The V gene's germline CDR1 is DFQATT and CDR2 SNEGSKA (reference sequence). The CDR3 contains 16 residues. In DNA, the CDR3 is TGCAGTGCTAGAGGGGACAAACCGGGCCTTTATGAAAAACTGTTTTTT. Residues: CSARGDKPGLYEKLFF.

This clonotype was counted a few times. V and J are TRBV28 and TRBJ1-2, with 9 bases aligning to TRBD1. The CDR3 totals 15 residues. After removal of 6 bases from V and 2 bases from J, the junction contained 7 bases not matched to a gene. Looked up from germline, CDR1 is MDHEN and CDR2 is SYDVKM. The CDR3 region is CASRTDRGKNYGYTF. The CDR3 DNA sequence: TGTGCCAGCAGGACGGACAGGGGTAAGAACTATGGCTACACCTTC.

This clonotype was counted ten times or more. The chain uses TRBV13 and TRBJ1-4; 7 bases agree with TRBD1. CDR1 and CDR2 (germline): PRHDT, FYEKMQ (reference sequence). V trimming: 5 bases; J trimming: 3 bases; junction bases outside the gene matches: 6. CDR3 size: 15 residues. Written as DNA, the CDR3 is TGTGCCAGCAGCGCTTTCAGGGGGTCTAATGAAAAACTGTTTTTT. Its protein is CASSAFRGSNEKLFF.

The chain uses TRBV5-6 and TRBJ2-7; D is perhaps TRBD2 (5 bases). Between the trimmed V and J ends, which lost 7 bases and 0 bases, there was a span of 8 bases. Germline assignment: CDR1 SGHDT and CDR2 YYEEEE. The CDR3 totals 12 residues. DNA of the CDR3: TGTGCCAGCGAGCGGCGCTCCTACGAGCAGTACTTC. As protein: CASERRSYEQYF.

V gene TRBV27 combines with J gene TRBJ2-5; TRBD2 matches at 13 bases. V trimming: 5 bases; J trimming: 11 bases; junction bases outside the gene matches: 14. Germline CDR1 reads MNHEY; CDR2 reads SMNVEV (reference sequence). CDR3 length: 16 residues. For the CDR3, the DNA is TGTGCCAGCAGTGAGGGGACTAGCGGGAAATACAATGAGCAGTACTTC. It translates to CASSEGTSGKYNEQYF.

This clonotype was recorded a few times. This chain uses TRBV20-1 with TRBJ2-1; TRBD2 matches 7 bases. Germline CDR1 reads DFQATT; CDR2 reads SNEGSKA (reference sequence). V lost 2 bases to trimming and J lost 0 bases; unmatched junction nucleotides: 4. There are 15 residues in the CDR3. CDR3 amino acids: CSARPLAASYNEQFF. CDR3 DNA sequence: TGCAGTGCTAGACCCCTAGCGGCCTCCTACAATGAGCAGTTCTTC.

With respect to this clonotype: A clone one base away is much larger, so this may be a read error. The J gene is TRBJ1-2, the V gene TRBV28; 7 nucleotides agree with TRBD1. Trimming at V came to 5 bases and at J to 9 bases, leaving 12 bases not matched to a gene. CDR3 length: 14 amino acids. Looked up from germline, CDR1 is MDHEN and CDR2 is SYDVKM. The CDR3 DNA sequence: TGTGCCAGCAGTCGAGACAGGGTCCGACGCAGCTACACCTTC. Translating gives CASSRDRVRRSYTF.

The J gene is TRBJ2-1, the V gene TRBV7-2; D is perhaps TRBD1 (5 bases). The CDR3 is 16 amino acids. The V end was cut by 6 bases, the J end by 4 bases, with 19 bases between. Germline CDR1 and CDR2: SGHTA and FQGNSA. CDR3 in amino acids: CASRDTGTWLYNEQFF. The DNA of the CDR3 is TGTGCCAGCAGAGATACAGGAACGTGGCTTTACAATGAGCAGTTCTTC.

Turning to this clonotype: The junction differs from germline at one of its ends, possibly a read error. V and J are TRBV7-3 and TRBJ2-1, with D perhaps being TRBD1 or TRBD2 (5 bases each). This CDR3 contains 17 residues. Germline V gene sequence: CDR1 SGHTA, CDR2 FQGTGA. DNA for the CDR3: TGTGTCAGCAGCTTGGGGGTTGAGCGTGGTTCCTACAATGAGCAGTTCTTC. Translating it yields CVSSLGVERGSYNEQFF.

This clonotype was seen more than once but under ten times. The CDR3 protein is CASSGGGQISYEQYF. CDR3 nucleotides: TGTGCCAGCAGCGGTGGCGGACAAATCTCCTACGAGCAGTACTTC. The V and J genes are TRBV28 and TRBJ2-7; the D gene is possibly TRBD1 (5 bases). The CDR3 is 15 residues long. V shed 6 bases and J shed 0 bases, with 15 bases lying between them. From germline, CDR1 is MDHEN and CDR2 SYDVKM.

As DNA, the CDR3 is TGTGCCACCAGCAGAGATAACGCGGGAGTCTACAATGAGCAGTTCTTC. It codes for CATSRDNAGVYNEQFF. This rearrangement joins TRBV15 to TRBJ2-1; 7 bases map to TRBD2. Trimming took 0 bases from V and 3 from J; bases not matched to a gene: 5. The CDR3 length is 16 residues. From germline, CDR1 is LNHNV and CDR2 YYDKDF (reference sequence).

This clonotype was seen more than once but under ten times. The J gene is TRBJ2-1, the V gene TRBV28, with TRBD2 matching 8 bases. The CDR3 consists of 17 residues. Germline CDR1 reads MDHEN; CDR2 reads SYDVKM. With 3 bases clipped from V and 6 bases from J, the junction kept 13 bases outside the gene matches. The CDR3 sequence: CASSFGGREVRSNEQFF. CDR3 coding DNA: TGTGCCAGCAGTTTCGGAGGGCGGGAGGTCCGGAGCAATGAGCAGTTCTTC.